A selection of T cell receptor beta chains follows, all from one sample in a study of Graves' ophthalmopathy and Graves' hyperthyroidism. Using its own MiXCR run on the multiplex PCR reads, TCRdb lists one record per CDR3 protein. The sample carries about 220,000 distinct CDR3 sequences, 20% to 25% recorded once. Sequenced: peripheral blood. These receptors came from a woman aged 45-65 years with Graves' ophthalmopathy. The CDR3 runs from the conserved cysteine through the conserved F or W. The D gene is left open where the match is weak. Only part of the rows carry a size: once, few, many, or a class if the clone is expanded.

TRBJ2-7 - TRBV5-1 many CASSLGLDREEQYF TGCGCCAGCAGCTTGGGACTGGACCGGGAGGAGCAGTACTTC
TRBJ2-7 TRBD2 TRBV28 many CASPSGRPSYEQYF TGTGCCAGCCCTAGCGGGAGGCCCTCCTACGAGCAGTACTTC
TRBJ2-5 TRBD2 TRBV4-1 - CASSQVLAGVTQYF TGCGCCAGCAGCCAAGTACTAGCGGGAGTAACCCAGTACTTC
TRBJ1-5 TRBD1 TRBV24-1 many CATKDRGANQPQHF TGTGCCACCAAGGACAGGGGGGCAAATCAGCCCCAGCATTTT
TRBJ1-4 TRBD1 TRBV6-2/TRBV6-3 few CASSLSGQGEKLFF TGTGCCAGCAGCCTATCGGGACAGGGAGAAAAACTGTTTTTT
TRBJ1-1 - TRBV25-1 many CASSEEYGATEAFF TGTGCCAGCAGTGAAGAGTACGGGGCTACTGAAGCTTTCTTT
TRBJ1-3 TRBD1 TRBV11-1 many CASGQGSGNTIYF TGTGCCAGCGGACAGGGGTCTGGAAACACCATATATTTT
TRBJ2-5 TRBD2 TRBV15 many CATSRVTSGSYFRETQYF TGTGCCACCAGCAGAGTAACTAGCGGGAGTTATTTCCGGGAGACCCAGTACTTC
TRBJ1-5 - TRBV15 many CATSRDLGKAQPQHF TGTGCCACCAGCAGAGATCTCGGTAAGGCTCAGCCCCAGCATTTT
TRBJ2-5 - TRBV5-4 many CASSLATDQETQYF TGTGCCAGCAGCTTGGCGACAGACCAAGAGACCCAGTACTTC
TRBJ2-5 - TRBV19 many CASEAVRGETQYF TGTGCCAGTGAAGCGGTGAGGGGAGAGACCCAGTACTTC
TRBJ1-3 - TRBV19 many CASNAGTQKNTIYF TGTGCCAGTAATGCCGGGACACAGAAAAACACCATATATTTT
TRBJ2-7 - TRBV27 many CASSFSWQGSYEQYF TGTGCCAGCAGTTTTTCCTGGCAGGGCAGCTACGAGCAGTACTTC
TRBJ1-1 - TRBV2 - CASRSNENTEAFF TGTGCCAGCAGGTCAAACGAGAACACTGAAGCTTTCTTT
TRBJ1-2 - TRBV13 many CASSYNRIGYTF TGTGCCAGCAGCTATAACAGGATCGGCTACACCTTC
TRBJ1-1 - TRBV20-1 - CSARVGEGVTEAFF TGCAGTGCTAGAGTTGGTGAAGGGGTGACTGAAGCTTTCTTT
TRBJ2-7 - TRBV6-1 few CASTRERAYEQYF TGTGCCAGCACCCGGGAAAGGGCCTACGAGCAGTACTTC
TRBJ2-7 TRBD1 TRBV4-3 - CASSHGSTGKSSYEQYF TGCGCCAGCAGCCACGGATCGACAGGGAAAAGCTCCTACGAGCAGTACTTC
TRBJ1-5 - TRBV12-3/TRBV12-4 - CASSLGGLQPQHF TGTGCCAGCAGCCTTGGGGGGCTCCAGCCCCAGCATTTT
TRBJ2-7 - TRBV27 - CASSTYSGTYQQYF TGTGCCAGCAGTACCTACTCCGGGACATACCAGCAGTACTTC
TRBJ2-7 TRBD2 TRBV6-2/TRBV6-3 - CASRQTTLGLAGGHYEQYF TGTGCCAGCAGGCAGACCACCCTGGGACTAGCGGGAGGGCACTACGAGCAGTACTTC
TRBJ1-1 TRBD1 TRBV12-3/TRBV12-4 few CASSLRGQGEAFF TGTGCCAGCAGTTTAAGGGGGCAAGGTGAAGCTTTCTTT
TRBJ2-7 - TRBV4-2 - CASSTHREREQYF TGTGCCAGCAGCACCCACAGGGAACGGGAGCAGTACTTC
TRBJ2-4 TRBD2 TRBV14 many CASSHGLAGDNIQYF TGTGCCAGCAGCCATGGGCTAGCGGGAGACAACATTCAGTACTTC
TRBJ1-1 - TRBV20-1 - CSASGETLNTEAFF TGCAGTGCTAGTGGGGAGACTTTGAACACTGAAGCTTTCTTT
TRBJ2-7 - TRBV10-3 many CATTGLTYEQYF TGTGCCACTACCGGACTTACCTACGAGCAGTACTTC
TRBJ1-1 - TRBV5-1 many CASSLATANTEAFF TGCGCCAGCAGCTTGGCCACGGCCAACACTGAAGCTTTCTTT
TRBJ2-2 - TRBV5-1 few CASSLVITGELFF TGCGCCAGCAGCTTGGTTATCACCGGGGAGCTGTTTTTT
TRBJ1-5 - TRBV7-3 many CASSLKADQPQHF TGTGCCAGCAGCTTAAAAGCGGATCAGCCCCAGCATTTT
TRBJ2-5 TRBD2 TRBV11-2 - CASSITGTSGSGQETQYF TGTGCCAGCAGTATTACCGGGACTAGCGGGTCGGGTCAGGAGACCCAGTACTTC
TRBJ2-5 TRBD1 TRBV6-2/TRBV6-3 - CASRQPGQGGETQYF TGTGCCAGCAGACAACCGGGACAGGGAGGAGAGACCCAGTACTTC
TRBJ2-1 - TRBV7-2 few CASSFYVGTEQFF TGTGCCAGCAGCTTTTACGTGGGAACTGAGCAGTTCTTC
TRBJ1-3 - TRBV15 many CATSRDRTSGNTIYF TGTGCCACCAGCCGAGACAGAACGTCTGGAAACACCATATATTTT
TRBJ2-5 - TRBV24-1 - CATSDRGGQGLRETQYF TGTGCCACCAGTGATAGGGGCGGCCAGGGGCTGCGAGAGACCCAGTACTTC
TRBJ1-5 - TRBV20-1 many CSARVGRGNQPQHF TGCAGTGCTAGAGTGGGTAGAGGCAATCAGCCCCAGCATTTT
TRBJ2-5 TRBD2 TRBV11-2 - CASRPRGGEQETQYF TGTGCCAGCAGGCCCCGGGGGGGAGAACAAGAGACCCAGTACTTC
TRBJ2-3 TRBD2 TRBV11-2 - CASSLLAGASTDTQYF TGTGCCAGCAGCTTACTAGCGGGGGCTAGCACAGATACGCAGTATTTT
TRBJ2-5 TRBD2 TRBV20-1 many CSALRTSEKGETQYF TGCAGTGCTCTGCGTACTAGCGAGAAGGGAGAGACCCAGTACTTC
TRBJ1-2 - TRBV20-1 many CSAALRDGYTF TGCAGTGCCGCCCTCAGGGATGGCTACACCTTC
TRBJ2-3 - TRBV19 many CASSIGGGRQYTDTQYF TGTGCCAGTAGTATAGGGGGCGGCCGACAGTACACAGATACGCAGTATTTT
TRBJ2-5 - TRBV19 - CASSRQLYQETQYF TGTGCCAGTAGTAGACAGCTGTACCAAGAGACCCAGTACTTC
TRBJ2-7 - TRBV4-1 few CASSQNRDISYEQYF TGCGCCAGCAGCCAGAACCGGGACATATCCTACGAGCAGTACTTC
TRBJ1-6 - TRBV12-3/TRBV12-4 - CASKLQTPDNSPLHF TGTGCCAGCAAGTTGCAAACACCGGATAATTCACCCCTCCACTTT
TRBJ1-1 - TRBV12-3/TRBV12-4 many CASRTGPRATEAFF TGTGCCAGCAGAACCGGGCCCCGGGCCACTGAAGCTTTCTTT
TRBJ2-5 TRBD2 TRBV28 many CASSARTSGSMETQYF TGTGCCAGCAGTGCTCGGACTAGCGGGAGCATGGAGACCCAGTACTTC
TRBJ2-7 - TRBV3-2 many CASSPRDRVSYEQYF TGTGCCAGCAGCCCCCGAGACAGGGTCTCCTACGAGCAGTACTTC
TRBJ2-7 TRBD2 TRBV5-1 - CASSLAPSGTYEQYF TGCGCCAGCAGCTTGGCTCCTAGCGGGACCTACGAGCAGTACTTC
TRBJ1-5 TRBD1 TRBV19 few CASRPPGQGIRPQHF TGTGCCAGTAGACCGCCGGGACAGGGGATTCGGCCCCAGCATTTT
TRBJ1-1 - TRBV12-3/TRBV12-4 - CASRSSGGGGNTEAFF TGTGCCAGCAGGTCGTCCGGGGGTGGAGGGAACACTGAAGCTTTCTTT
TRBJ2-7 - TRBV12-3/TRBV12-4 many CASSLMYGSYEQYF TGTGCCAGCAGTTTAATGTATGGATCCTACGAGCAGTACTTC
TRBJ2-7 TRBD1 TRBV28 medium-sized CASSPTPGQGYEQYF TGTGCCAGCAGTCCAACACCTGGACAGGGCTACGAGCAGTACTTC
TRBJ2-7 TRBD2 TRBV12-3/TRBV12-4 - CASVGLAAEQYF TGTGCCAGCGTAGGACTAGCGGCCGAGCAGTACTTC
TRBJ1-1 - TRBV3-1 - CASSQEVVGGEAFF TGTGCCAGCAGCCAAGAAGTAGTGGGGGGGGAAGCTTTCTTT
TRBJ1-5 TRBD1 TRBV2 once CASSLWTGTDQPQHF TGTGCCAGCAGCCTGTGGACAGGGACCGATCAGCCCCAGCATTTT
TRBJ2-7 - TRBV7-8 many CASSSGHGSYEQYF TGTGCCAGCAGCTCGGGACACGGCTCCTACGAGCAGTACTTC
TRBJ1-1 - TRBV27 many CASSTGRNTEAFF TGTGCCAGCAGTACCGGGAGAAACACTGAAGCTTTCTTT
TRBJ1-2 - TRBV6-1 many CASTGTALLGYTF TGTGCCAGCACCGGGACCGCCCTTCTGGGCTACACCTTC